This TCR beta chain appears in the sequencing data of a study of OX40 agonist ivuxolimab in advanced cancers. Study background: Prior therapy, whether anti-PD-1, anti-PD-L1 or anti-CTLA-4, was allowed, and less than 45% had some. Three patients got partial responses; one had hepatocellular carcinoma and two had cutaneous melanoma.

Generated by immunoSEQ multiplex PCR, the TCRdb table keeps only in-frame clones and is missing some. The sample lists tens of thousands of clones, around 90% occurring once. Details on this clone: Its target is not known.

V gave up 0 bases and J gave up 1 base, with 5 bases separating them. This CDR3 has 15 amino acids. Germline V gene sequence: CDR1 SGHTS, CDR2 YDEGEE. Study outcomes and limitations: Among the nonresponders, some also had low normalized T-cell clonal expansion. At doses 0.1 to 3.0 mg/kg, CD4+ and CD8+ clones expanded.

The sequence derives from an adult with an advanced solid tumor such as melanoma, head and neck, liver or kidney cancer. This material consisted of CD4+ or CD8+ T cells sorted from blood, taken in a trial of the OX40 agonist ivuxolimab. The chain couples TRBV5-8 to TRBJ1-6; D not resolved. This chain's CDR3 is CASSLGRSYNSPLHF. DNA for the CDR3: TGTGCCAGCAGCTTGGGAAGGTCCTATAATTCACCCCTCCACTTT.